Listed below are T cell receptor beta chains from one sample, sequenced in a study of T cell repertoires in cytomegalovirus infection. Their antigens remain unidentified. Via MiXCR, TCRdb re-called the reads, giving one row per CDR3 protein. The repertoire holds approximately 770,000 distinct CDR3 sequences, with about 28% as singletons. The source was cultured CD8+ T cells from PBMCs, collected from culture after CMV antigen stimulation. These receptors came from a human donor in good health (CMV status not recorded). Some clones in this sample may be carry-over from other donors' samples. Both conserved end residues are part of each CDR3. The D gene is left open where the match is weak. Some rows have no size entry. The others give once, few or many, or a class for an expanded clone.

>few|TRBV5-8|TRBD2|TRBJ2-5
TGTGCCAGCAGCACCGGACTAGCGGGGGGGGGGCAAGAGACCCAGTACTTC
CASSTGLAGGGQETQYF
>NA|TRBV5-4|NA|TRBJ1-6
TGTGCCAGCAGCTTGATAGGACAGAATAATTCACCCCTCCACTTT
CASSLIGQNNSPLHF
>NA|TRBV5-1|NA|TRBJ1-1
TGCGCCAGCAGCCCAAAGGGGTTGGGCACTGAAGCTTTCTTT
CASSPKGLGTEAFF
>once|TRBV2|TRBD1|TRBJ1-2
TGTGCCGGCGACAGGGAGAGGAGCTATGGCTACACCTTC
CAGDRERSYGYTF
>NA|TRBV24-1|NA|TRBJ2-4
TGTGCCACCAGTGATTCTGACGGAGAAAACATTCAGTACTTC
CATSDSDGENIQYF
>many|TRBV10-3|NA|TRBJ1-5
TGTGCCATCAGTGAGTCTGGCAGCCCCAGTGGGCCCCAGCATTTT
CAISESGSPSGPQHF
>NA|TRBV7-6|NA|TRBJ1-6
TGTGCCAGCAGCCTAGCGCGGTATAATTCACCCCTCCACTTT
CASSLARYNSPLHF
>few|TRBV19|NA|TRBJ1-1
TGTGCCAGTAGTTCAGGGCGCAGTATGAACACTGAAGCTTTCTTT
CASSSGRSMNTEAFF
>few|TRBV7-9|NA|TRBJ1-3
TGTGCCAGCAGCCCTCAGGGCGATACTGGAAACACCATATATTTT
CASSPQGDTGNTIYF
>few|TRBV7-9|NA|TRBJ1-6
TGTGCCAGCAGCTTAGGGGGCCTGCCCCTCCACTTT
CASSLGGLPLHF
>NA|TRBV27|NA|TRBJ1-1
TGTGCCAGCAGTCCCGCATCGGGTAGTGAAGCTTTCTTT
CASSPASGSEAFF
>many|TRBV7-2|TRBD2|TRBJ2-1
TGTGCCAGCAGCGCACCCCCGGGACTAGCGGGGTGGAATGAGCAGTTCTTC
CASSAPPGLAGWNEQFF
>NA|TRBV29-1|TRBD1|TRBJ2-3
TGCAGCGTTGAGATCTGGACAGGGCTAAATACGCAGTATTTT
CSVEIWTGLNTQYF
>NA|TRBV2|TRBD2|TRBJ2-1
TGTGCCCGACTTTTTAGCGGGGGGGCAAGTGGGGAGCAGTTCTTC
CARLFSGGASGEQFF
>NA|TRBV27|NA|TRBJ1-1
TGTGCCAGCCACTCCTTACAGGGTATGAACACTGAAGCTTTCTTT
CASHSLQGMNTEAFF
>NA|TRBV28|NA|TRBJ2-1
TGTGCCAGCAGTTTTCAAATGTTCTCCTACAATGAGCAGTTCTTC
CASSFQMFSYNEQFF
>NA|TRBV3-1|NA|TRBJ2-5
TGTGCCAGCAGCCAAGAATTACTAGATACAATCGCCGAGTCCCAAGAGACCCAGTACTTC
CASSQELLDTIAESQETQYF
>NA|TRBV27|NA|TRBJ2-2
TGTGCCAGCACCACGGACAGAAACACCGGGGAGCTGTTTTTT
CASTTDRNTGELFF
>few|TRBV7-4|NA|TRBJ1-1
TGTGCCAGCACCCCTCCCGTGGCGAACACTGAAGCTTTCTTT
CASTPPVANTEAFF
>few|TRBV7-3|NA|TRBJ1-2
TGTGCCAGCAGCTTAATCAGGGTTGATGGCTACACCTTC
CASSLIRVDGYTF
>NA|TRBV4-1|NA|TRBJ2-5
TGCGCCAGCAGCCCAGGGCAGGGGGAGGAGGAGACCCAGTACTTC
CASSPGQGEEETQYF
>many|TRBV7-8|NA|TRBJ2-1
TGTGCCAGCAGGCGGTGGCCGGTCTCCTACAATGAGCAGTTCTTC
CASRRWPVSYNEQFF
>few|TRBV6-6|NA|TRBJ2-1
TGTGCCAGCAGTTACTGGACTAGGGGGGTGGGCGGTGAGCAGTTCTTC
CASSYWTRGVGGEQFF
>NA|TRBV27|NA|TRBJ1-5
TGTGCCAGCAGTTTAATACAGGGTGGGAATCAGCCCCAGCATTTT
CASSLIQGGNQPQHF
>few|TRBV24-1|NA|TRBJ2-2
TGTGCCACCAGTGATTGGACTTCCAAGAACACCGGGGAGCTGTTTTTT
CATSDWTSKNTGELFF
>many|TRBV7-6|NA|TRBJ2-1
TGTGCCAGCAGCTTTGGGTTCCGAGGGCCCTACAATGAGCAGTTCTTC
CASSFGFRGPYNEQFF
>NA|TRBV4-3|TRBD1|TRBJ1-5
TGCGCCAGCAGCGACGGACAGGGGGGACAGCCCCAGCATTTT
CASSDGQGGQPQHF
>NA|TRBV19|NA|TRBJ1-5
TGTGCCAGTAGTGGGACGTCAAGTTGGAATCAGCCCCAGCATTTT
CASSGTSSWNQPQHF
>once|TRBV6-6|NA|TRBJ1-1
TGTGCCAGCAGTTACGGAGCTACCACTGAAGCTTTCTTT
CASSYGATTEAFF
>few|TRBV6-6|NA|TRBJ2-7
TGTGCCAGCAGCGGGTGGAGTCAGGACCTCTCCTACGAGCAGTACTTC
CASSGWSQDLSYEQYF
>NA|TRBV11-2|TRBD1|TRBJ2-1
TGTGCCAGCAGCTTAGATAGGGGGCAGGCTCGTGAGCAGTTCTTC
CASSLDRGQAREQFF
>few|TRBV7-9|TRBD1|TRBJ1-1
TGTGCCAGCAGCTCCCCCACAGGGGGCATCGAGGCTTTCTTT
CASSSPTGGIEAFF
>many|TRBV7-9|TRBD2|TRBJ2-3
TGTGCCAGCAGCCCGACTAGCGGGGTGAGCACAGATACGCAGTATTTT
CASSPTSGVSTDTQYF
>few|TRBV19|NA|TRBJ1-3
TGTGCCAGTAGTACTGGACAGGGAAACACCATATATTTT
CASSTGQGNTIYF
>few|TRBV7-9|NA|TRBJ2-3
TGTGCCAGCATCCGGCCCAAGGGGACTAGCACAGATACGCAGTATTTT
CASIRPKGTSTDTQYF
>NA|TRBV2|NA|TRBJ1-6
TGTGCCAGCAGTGGAACTAAACAGGGCGCCTATAATTCACCCCTCCACTTT
CASSGTKQGAYNSPLHF
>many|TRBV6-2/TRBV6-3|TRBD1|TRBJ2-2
TGTGCCAGCAGCCTGACAGGGTTGGCGAACACCGGGGAGCTGTTTTTT
CASSLTGLANTGELFF
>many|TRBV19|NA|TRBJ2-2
TGTGCCAGTAGTATAGAAACAGGCGTGAACACCGGGGAGCTGTTTTTT
CASSIETGVNTGELFF
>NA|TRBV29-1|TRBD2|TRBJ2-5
TGCAGCGTTGAAGAGGGGACTAGCGGGGGGGTAGAGACCCAGTACTTC
CSVEEGTSGGVETQYF
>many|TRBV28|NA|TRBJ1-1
TGTGCCAGCAGCGAACGGACAGATAGCTCTGAAGCTTTCTTT
CASSERTDSSEAFF
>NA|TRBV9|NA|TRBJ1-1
TGTGCCAGCAGCGTGGAGGGTCGAGAGGGCGGAGGCACTGAAGCTTTCTTT
CASSVEGREGGGTEAFF
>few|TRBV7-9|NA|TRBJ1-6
TGTGCCAGCAGCTTAGCTCCAGGAGATAATTCACCCCTCCACTTT
CASSLAPGDNSPLHF
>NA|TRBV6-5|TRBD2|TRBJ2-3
TGTGCCAGCAGCCCCATGATCGGGGGGGCGAGCACAGATACGCAGTATTTT
CASSPMIGGASTDTQYF
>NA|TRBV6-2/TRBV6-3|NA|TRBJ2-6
TGTGCCAGCAGGACAGCCACCTCTGGGGCCAACGTCCTGACTTTC
CASRTATSGANVLTF
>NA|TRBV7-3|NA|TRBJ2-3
TGTGCCAGCAGCCCTAGGGACGGGGTCCCGACAGATACGCAGTATTTT
CASSPRDGVPTDTQYF
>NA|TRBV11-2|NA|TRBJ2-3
TGTGCCAGCAGCTTAGTAGGGCACAACCGTGCTAGCACAGATACGCAGTATTTT
CASSLVGHNRASTDTQYF
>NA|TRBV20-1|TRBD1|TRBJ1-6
TGCAGTGGGAAACCACCGGGACAGGGTTTTTCACCCCTCCACTTT
CSGKPPGQGFSPLHF
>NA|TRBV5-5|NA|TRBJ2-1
TGTGCCAGCAGCTTGGAGGCAGTCATCATCACGGATGAGCAGTTCTTC
CASSLEAVIITDEQFF